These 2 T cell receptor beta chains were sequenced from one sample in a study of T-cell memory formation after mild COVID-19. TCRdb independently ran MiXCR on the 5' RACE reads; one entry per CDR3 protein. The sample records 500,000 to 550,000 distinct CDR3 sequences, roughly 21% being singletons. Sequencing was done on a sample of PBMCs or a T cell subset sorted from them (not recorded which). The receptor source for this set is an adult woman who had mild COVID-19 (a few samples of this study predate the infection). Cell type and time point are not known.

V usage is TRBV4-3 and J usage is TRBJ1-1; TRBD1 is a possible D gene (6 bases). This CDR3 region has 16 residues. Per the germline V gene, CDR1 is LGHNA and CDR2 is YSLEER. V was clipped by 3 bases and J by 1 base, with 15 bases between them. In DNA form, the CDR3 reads TGCGCCAGCAGCCAGGGGGACAATCGACCGAACACTGAAGCTTTCTTT. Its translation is CASSQGDNRPNTEAFF.

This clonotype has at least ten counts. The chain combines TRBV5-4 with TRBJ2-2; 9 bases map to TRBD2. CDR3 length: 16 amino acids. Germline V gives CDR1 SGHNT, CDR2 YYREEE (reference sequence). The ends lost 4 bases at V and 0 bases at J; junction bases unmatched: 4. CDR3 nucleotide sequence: TGTGCCAGCAGCAGAACTAGCGGGCCGAACACCGGGGAGCTGTTTTTT. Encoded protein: CASSRTSGPNTGELFF.